A single sample is the source of the 30 T cell receptor beta chains below, sequenced in a study of blood T cell repertoires in COVID-19. Method: immunoSEQ multiplex PCR; TCRdb's copy keeps in-frame clones and lacks some. Among around 160,000 clones listed, 81% were seen once. The sample comprised peripheral blood. The source is a human donor in a cohort sampled during active COVID-19.

The V and J genes are TRBV27 and TRBJ2-7; TRBD1 matches at 12 bases. This CDR3 contains 15 residues. Germline V lookup: CDR1 MNHEY, CDR2 SMNVEV (reference sequence). Trimming cost V 6 bases and J 6 bases; bases outside gene matches: 9. The CDR3 DNA follows: TGTGCCAGCAGCCGCATGGGGACAGGGGGCCGCGAGCAGTACTTC. Translated, it gives CASSRMGTGGREQYF.

In this sample, this clone turned up many times. The gene calls are TRBV7-8 and TRBJ1-5; D might be TRBD1 (6 bases). Trimming removed 8 bases at V and 6 bases at J, with 11 bases between. CDR3 length equals 12 residues. CDR1 SGHVS and CDR2 FQNEAQ come from the germline V gene. The CDR3 bases are TGTGCCAGCGCCCAGGGGTTTCAGCCCCAGCATTTT. As protein: CASAQGFQPQHF.

The chain carries TRBV7-8 and TRBJ2-5; no clear D gene. Germline CDR1 reads SGHVS; CDR2 reads FQNEAQ. The CDR3 extends over 13 amino acids. Trimming took off 5 bases at V and 5 bases at J, with 12 bases between the two ends. For the CDR3, the DNA is TGTGCCAGCAGCCGAGGTTATCGGGAGACCCAGTACTTC. Amino acids: CASSRGYRETQYF.

CDR3 protein: CASSTDRGVEKLFF. In DNA form, the CDR3 reads TGTGCCAGCAGCACGGACAGGGGTGTGGAAAAACTGTTTTTT. The chain recombines TRBV25-1 with TRBJ1-4; the match to TRBD1 covers 9 bases. This CDR3 is built from 14 residues. J was trimmed by 8 bases and V by 6 bases; bases with no gene match: 7. CDR1 MGHDK and CDR2 SYGVNS come from the germline V gene.

This sequence joins TRBV30 and TRBJ2-5; 8 bases agree with TRBD2. Germline trimming cut 7 bases from V and 5 bases from J; bases unmatched to any gene: 15. Germline values: CDR1 GTSNPN, CDR2 SVGIG (reference sequence). The CDR3 runs 15 residues. Here the CDR3 reads CASGGLATSRETQYF. The CDR3, as DNA: TGTGCCTCCGGCGGACTAGCCACCTCCCGGGAGACCCAGTACTTC.

Comment on this clone: A junction boundary mismatches the germline segment, possibly from a read error. The V call is TRBV13, the J call TRBJ1-5, with 9 positions matching TRBD1. Germline V CDR1 and CDR2: PRHDT, FYEKMQ (reference sequence). This CDR3 spans 15 amino acids. The DNA for the CDR3 is TGTGCCAGCAGCGTAGGACAGGGGAGCAATCAGCCCCAGCATTTT. Translated, it gives CASSVGQGSNQPQHF.

The CDR3 nucleotides are TGTGCCAGCAGTTACGGAGGTATACCGCATTTT. It yields the protein CASSYGGIPHF. V and J are TRBV6-6 and TRBJ1-5; no reliable D call. The germline gives CDR1 MNHNY, CDR2 SVGAGI (reference sequence). CDR3 length equals 11 residues. Trimming shortened V by 2 bases and J by 15 bases, and 11 bases separated the two germline ends.

The rearrangement joins TRBV7-2 to TRBJ1-2; no firm D call. The CDR3 runs to 13 residues. V lost 1 base and J 7 bases, leaving 10 bases between the germline ends. Germline V lookup: CDR1 SGHTA, CDR2 FQGNSA. CDR3 in DNA: TGTGCCAGCAGCTTAGGTGGGAGTGCTGGCTACACCTTC. It translates to CASSLGGSAGYTF.

The gene calls are TRBV28 and TRBJ2-3, with 9 nucleotides matching TRBD1. V was pared by 3 bases and J by 6 bases, with 7 bases of the junction left unmatched. The CDR3 totals 15 residues. Per germline, CDR1 MDHEN and CDR2 SYDVKM. CDR3 bases: TGTGCCAGCAGTTTGAGGGGGGACAGGGTTGATACGCAGTATTTT. Translated: CASSLRGDRVDTQYF. Looking up the rest from reference TRBV28 and TRBJ2-3 gives the full variable domain: DVKVTQSSRYLVKRTGEKVFLECVQDMDHENMFWYRQDPGLGLRLIYFSYDVKMKEKGDIPEGYSVSREKKERFSLILESASTNQTSMYLCASSLRGDRVDTQYFGPGTRLTVL.

As for this clone: One end of the junction fails to match germline, which may point to a read error. The gene calls are TRBV3-1 (or the pseudogene TRBV3-2) and TRBJ2-7; 9 bases are shared with TRBD2. Germline V gives CDR1 LGHDT, CDR2 YNNKEL (reference sequence). The CDR3 is made up of 13 amino acids. CDR3 sequence (DNA): TGTGCCAGCGGCCAGGGACTAGCACGCGAGCAGTACTTC. As protein: CASGQGLAREQYF.

The chain employs TRBV27 and TRBJ2-7; the match to TRBD2 covers 11 bases. CDR1 MNHEY and CDR2 SMNVEV come from the germline V gene (reference sequence). CDR3 size: 16 residues. The V gene end was trimmed by 3 bases and the J gene end by 4 bases; junction bases not matched to a gene: 8. CDR3 bases: TGTGCCAGCAGTTTTTCGGGACTAGCGGACGTTTACGAGCAGTACTTC. Encoded protein: CASSFSGLADVYEQYF.

This chain uses TRBV7-8 with TRBJ2-7; maybe TRBD1 (6 bases). The V gene's germline CDR1 is SGHVS and CDR2 FQNEAQ. The CDR3 extends over 15 amino acids. Trimming left V 2 bases short and J 3 bases short, with 14 bases between. CDR3: CASSLRRGPSYEQYF. The DNA for the CDR3 is TGTGCCAGCAGCTTACGCAGGGGCCCAAGCTACGAGCAGTACTTC.

The V gene is TRBV28, the J gene TRBJ1-2, with 10 positions matching TRBD1. V shed 6 bases, J shed 5 bases, and the junction held 9 bases outside the gene matches. Germline assignment: CDR1 MDHEN and CDR2 SYDVKM. This CDR3 has 15 residues. The CDR3 nucleotides are TGTGCCAGCAGCCGTCGACAGGGGGCAGGGTATGGCTACACCTTC. It is translated as CASSRRQGAGYGYTF.

This chain connects TRBV19 to TRBJ1-5; D uncertain. Germline CDR1 is LNHDA and CDR2 is SQIVND (reference sequence). The ends were cut back, 3 bases at V and 4 bases at J, with 7 bases in the middle. The CDR3 contains 13 residues. The chain's CDR3 is CASSIEWNQPQHF. CDR3 in DNA: TGTGCCAGTAGTATCGAGTGGAATCAGCCCCAGCATTTT.

The J gene is TRBJ1-1, the V gene TRBV9, with 10 bases fitting TRBD1. In germline, CDR1 is SGDLS, CDR2 YYNGEE. The CDR3 covers 15 residues. Trimming cost V 3 bases and J 8 bases; bases outside gene matches: 10. CDR3 in amino acids: CASSARTGGFSEAFF. The CDR3 bases are TGTGCCAGCAGCGCTCGGACAGGGGGTTTCTCGGAAGCTTTCTTT.

V usage is TRBV5-1 and J usage is TRBJ1-2; D gene uncertain. Trimming removed 0 bases from V and 8 bases from J, with 26 bases in between. From germline, CDR1 is SGHRS and CDR2 YFSETQ. CDR3 size: 18 residues. The CDR3, as DNA: TGCGCCAGCAGCTTGGTGGGTGGCAGTCTCCCCTCATCGGGGGGCTACACCTTC. It encodes CASSLVGGSLPSSGGYTF.

This clone has just a few counts. The chain is built from TRBV6-5 and TRBJ1-5; perhaps TRBD1 as D (6 bases). Trimming pared 8 bases from V and 0 bases from J, leaving 14 bases between. Per germline, CDR1 MNHEY and CDR2 SVGAGI. This CDR3 has 15 amino acids. The CDR3 spells CASDSTGNSNQPQHF. For the CDR3, the DNA is TGTGCCAGCGATTCCACAGGGAATAGCAATCAGCCCCAGCATTTT.

This chain connects TRBV7-2 to TRBJ2-1; 8 bases match TRBD2. Germline assignment: CDR1 SGHTA and CDR2 FQGNSA. The CDR3 consists of 14 residues. V lost 4 bases to trimming and J lost 9 bases; unmatched junction nucleotides: 8. CDR3 coding DNA: TGTGCCAGCAGCTCGGGACTAGGTTACCGTGAGCAGTTCTTC. This translates into CASSSGLGYREQFF.

The chain recombines TRBV7-9 with TRBJ2-3; maybe TRBD2 (5 bases). Trimming left V 1 base short and J 6 bases short, with 8 bases between. Germline V lookup: CDR1 SEHNR, CDR2 FQNEAQ (reference sequence). The CDR3 sequence is 13 residues long. The CDR3 sequence is CASSLVSGDTQYF. DNA of the CDR3: TGTGCCAGCAGCTTAGTTTCGGGGGATACGCAGTATTTT.

Concerning this clone itself: In the same sample, other DNA sequences code for this CDR3. This chain connects TRBV5-1 to TRBJ1-1; TRBD1 might be the D (5 bases). From germline, CDR1 is SGHRS and CDR2 YFSETQ. The CDR3 runs to 13 residues. Trimming took off 2 bases at V and 1 base at J, with 6 bases between the two ends. The CDR3 DNA is TGCGCCAGCAGCTTCGACAGGAACACTGAAGCTTTCTTT. This sequence encodes CASSFDRNTEAFF.

The chain links TRBV7-2 to TRBJ2-1; 9 bases fit TRBD2. This CDR3 has 16 residues. The V gene end was trimmed by 1 base and the J gene end by 9 bases; junction bases not matched to a gene: 10. Looked up from germline, CDR1 is SGHTA and CDR2 is FQGNSA. The CDR3 reads CASSLVSAGGPVEQFF. The CDR3 region has the DNA TGTGCCAGCAGCTTAGTCTCCGCGGGGGGGCCGGTTGAGCAGTTCTTC.

This clone was seen a few times. The V call is TRBV6-2 or TRBV6-3, the J call TRBJ1-2, with D perhaps TRBD1 (5 bases). This CDR3 contains 14 residues. Trimming pared 2 bases from V and 4 bases from J, leaving 11 bases between. Per germline, CDR1 MNHEY and CDR2 SVGEGT. The CDR3 nucleotides read TGTGCCAGCAGTTACAATGACAGACTCTATGGCTACACCTTC. Encoded protein: CASSYNDRLYGYTF.

This clone was picked up one time. The chain is built from TRBV16 and TRBJ2-1; 7 bases are a match to TRBD1. V lost 0 bases to trimming and J lost 7 bases; unmatched junction nucleotides: 6. Germline V lookup: CDR1 KGHSY, CDR2 FQNENV. The CDR3 runs to 15 residues. The CDR3 DNA sequence: TGTGCCAGCAGCCAATCGAAGGGGGCGAGTAATGAGCAGTTCTTC. This translates into CASSQSKGASNEQFF.

This rearrangement joins TRBV19 to TRBJ1-2; 7 nucleotides line up with TRBD1. The V segment lost 7 bases and the J segment 0 bases; nucleotides outside the gene matches: 11. In germline, CDR1 is LNHDA, CDR2 SQIVND (reference sequence). The CDR3 is 16 amino acids. The CDR3 is CASTGTAKSSNYGYTF. The CDR3 DNA sequence: TGTGCCAGTACCGGGACAGCCAAATCTTCTAACTATGGCTACACCTTC.

The chain employs TRBV28 and TRBJ2-5; 11 bases map to TRBD1. This CDR3 has 16 amino acids. V lost 4 bases, J lost 1 base, and 5 bases stayed unmatched. Germline CDR1 is MDHEN and CDR2 is SYDVKM. CDR3 residues: CASSSPDRGPQETQYF. The CDR3 DNA reads TGTGCCAGCAGTTCCCCGGACAGGGGGCCCCAAGAGACCCAGTACTTC.

CDR3 in DNA: TGTGCCAGCAGTTTCATTGCTAACTCCTACGAGCAGTACTTC. It is translated as CASSFIANSYEQYF. The J gene is TRBJ2-7, the V gene TRBV28, with D uncertain. Per the germline V gene, CDR1 is MDHEN and CDR2 is SYDVKM. V was cut by 3 bases and J by 0 bases, with 9 bases left in between. The CDR3 is made up of 14 amino acids.

The chain uses TRBV5-1 and TRBJ1-6; 8 bases map to TRBD1. The CDR3 is 14 amino acids. The trim removed 5 bases at V and 13 bases at J, leaving 11 bases unmatched. Germline V CDR1 and CDR2: SGHRS, YFSETQ. The CDR3 protein is CASRPGTGIIPLHF. The CDR3 nucleotides are TGCGCCAGCAGACCCGGGACAGGAATTATTCCCCTCCACTTT.

This chain links TRBV7-2 with TRBJ2-3, with 8 bases that match TRBD1. Germline V lookup: CDR1 SGHTA, CDR2 FQGNSA. V shed 2 bases, J shed 1 base, and the junction held 2 bases outside the gene matches. The CDR3 extends over 15 amino acids. CDR3 region: CASSLMTGGTDTQYF. In DNA form, the CDR3 reads TGTGCCAGCAGCTTAATGACAGGGGGCACAGATACGCAGTATTTT.

The chain links TRBV29-1 to TRBJ1-1; 8 bases line up with TRBD1. V dropped 7 bases and J dropped 4; count of bases not matched to a gene: 8. The CDR3 length is 13 residues. Germline V gene data show CDR1 as SQVTM and CDR2 as ANQGSEA. The CDR3 region is CSGTGTGGTEAFF. CDR3 sequence (DNA): TGCAGCGGCACCGGGACAGGAGGCACTGAAGCTTTCTTT.

The chain links TRBV20-1 to TRBJ2-1; 13 bases match TRBD2. The CDR3 has 16 amino acids. With 3 bases clipped from V and 6 bases from J, the junction kept 8 bases outside the gene matches. The germline V gene has CDR1 DFQATT and CDR2 SNEGSKA (reference sequence). The CDR3 is CSASGGLAGAINEQFF. As DNA, the CDR3 is TGCAGTGCTAGTGGCGGACTAGCGGGGGCGATCAATGAGCAGTTCTTC.